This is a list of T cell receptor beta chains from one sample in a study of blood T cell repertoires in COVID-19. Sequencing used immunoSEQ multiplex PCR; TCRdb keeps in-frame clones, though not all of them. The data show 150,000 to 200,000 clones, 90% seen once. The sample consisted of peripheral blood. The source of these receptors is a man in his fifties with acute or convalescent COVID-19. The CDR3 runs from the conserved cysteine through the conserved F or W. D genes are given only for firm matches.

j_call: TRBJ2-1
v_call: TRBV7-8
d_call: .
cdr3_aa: CASTSFTPSSHNEQFF

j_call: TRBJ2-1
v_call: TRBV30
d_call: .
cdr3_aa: CAWSVRYEQFF

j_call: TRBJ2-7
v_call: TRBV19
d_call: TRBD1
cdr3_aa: CASKRDRGGYEQYF

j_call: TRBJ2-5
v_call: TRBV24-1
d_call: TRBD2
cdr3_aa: CATSDAGTSVEETQYF

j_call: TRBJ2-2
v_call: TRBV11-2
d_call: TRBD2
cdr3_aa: CASSLIAGPANTGELFF

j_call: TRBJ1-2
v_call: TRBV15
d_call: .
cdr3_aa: CATSRDSLGDGYTF

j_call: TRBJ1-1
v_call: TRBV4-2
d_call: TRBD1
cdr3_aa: CASSQPPGQGTEAFF

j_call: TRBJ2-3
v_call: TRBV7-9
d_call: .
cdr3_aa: CASSLIGGRTPDTQYF

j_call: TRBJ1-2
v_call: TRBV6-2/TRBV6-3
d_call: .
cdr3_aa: CASSYGAPNYGYTF

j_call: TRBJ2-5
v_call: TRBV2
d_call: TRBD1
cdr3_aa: CASSSILQGNQETQYF

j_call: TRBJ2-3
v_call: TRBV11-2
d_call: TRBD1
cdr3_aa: CASSTLTGTGSSDTQYF

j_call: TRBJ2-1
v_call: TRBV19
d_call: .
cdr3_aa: CASSLGGDRFYNEQFF

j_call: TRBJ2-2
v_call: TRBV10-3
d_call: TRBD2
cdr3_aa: CATSGRRGGLVGELFF

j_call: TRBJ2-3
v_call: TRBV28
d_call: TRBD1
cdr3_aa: CASTTPGTAPNRDTQYF

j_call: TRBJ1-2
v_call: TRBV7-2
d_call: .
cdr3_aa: CASSLSTGQQYGYTF

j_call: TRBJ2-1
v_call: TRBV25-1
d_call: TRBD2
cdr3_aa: CASSEGGLGIGSEQFF

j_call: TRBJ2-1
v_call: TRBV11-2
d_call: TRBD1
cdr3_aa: CASSRDRAYEQFF

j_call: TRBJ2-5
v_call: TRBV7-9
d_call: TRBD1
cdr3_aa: CASSAGQGESETQYF

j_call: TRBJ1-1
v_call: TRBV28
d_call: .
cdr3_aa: CASNYWGNDTEAFF

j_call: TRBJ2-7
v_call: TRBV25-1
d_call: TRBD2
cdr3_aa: CASSELSSGNSYEQYF

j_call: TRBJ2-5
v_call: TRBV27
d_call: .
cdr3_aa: CASSRIHGTLQETQYF

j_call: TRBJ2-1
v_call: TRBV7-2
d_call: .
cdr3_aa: CASRSRDIDSYNEQFF

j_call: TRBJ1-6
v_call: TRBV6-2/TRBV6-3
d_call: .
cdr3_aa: CASSLGQTLNSPLHF

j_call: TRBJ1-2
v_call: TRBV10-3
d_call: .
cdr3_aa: CAISGTQVESDYTF

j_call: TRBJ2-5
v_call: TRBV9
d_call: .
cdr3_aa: CASSSRPRETQYF

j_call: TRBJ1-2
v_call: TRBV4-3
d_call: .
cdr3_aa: CASSRETGPYGYTF

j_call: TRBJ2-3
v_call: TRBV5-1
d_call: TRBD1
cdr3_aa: CASSEGQPDTQYF

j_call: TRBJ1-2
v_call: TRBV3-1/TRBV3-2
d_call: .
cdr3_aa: CASSQPSTANYGYTF

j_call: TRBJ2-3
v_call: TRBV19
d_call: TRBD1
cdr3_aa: CASSTGQGWDTQYF

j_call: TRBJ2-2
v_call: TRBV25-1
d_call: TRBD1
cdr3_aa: CASRTGGTGELFF

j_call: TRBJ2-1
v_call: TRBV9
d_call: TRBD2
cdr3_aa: CASSGGLATNEQFF